Listed here are 26 T cell receptor beta chains from one sample, sequenced in a study of T cells in Graves' hyperthyroidism and ophthalmopathy. RNA transcripts yielded amplified TCR beta CDR3 regions. Researchers ran a first-round RT-PCR on the TCR CDR3 using the HTBI primer set. TCRdb passed the multiplex PCR reads through MiXCR, listing each CDR3 protein once. Altogether approximately 400,000 distinct CDR3 sequences are present, about a fifth being singletons, with the ten largest covering over 35%. Sample: blood. The receptors were gathered from a man aged 18 to 29 with Graves' ophthalmopathy.

The chain has TRBV6-1 and TRBJ2-5, with D uncertain. Trimming shortened V by 6 bases and J by 3 bases, and 11 bases separated the two germline ends. The CDR3 sequence is 13 residues long. CDR1 is MNHNS and CDR2 is SASEGT in the germline V gene. The CDR3 protein is CASSPAREETQYF. CDR3 nucleotide sequence: TGTGCCAGCAGCCCAGCAAGAGAAGAGACCCAGTACTTC.

This clonotype was found many times. This chain connects TRBV9 to TRBJ1-6, with D possibly matching TRBD1 (5 bases). Germline loops: CDR1 SGDLS, CDR2 YYNGEE. Trimming took off 4 bases at V and 10 bases at J, with 24 bases between the two ends. This CDR3 has 17 amino acids. CDR3 bases: TGTGCCAGCAGCCTAGGGGATCGGGCGATTATAAGGTCACCCCTCCACTTT. It encodes CASSLGDRAIIRSPLHF.

V and J are TRBV9 and TRBJ2-5, with D perhaps being TRBD1 or TRBD2 (5 bases each). CDR3 size: 14 residues. Germline CDR1 SGDLS, CDR2 YYNGEE. The V gene lost 4 bases and the J gene lost 3 bases, with 13 bases spanning the gap. CDR3 amino acids: CASSSTGTEETQYF. The DNA of the CDR3 is TGTGCCAGCAGCTCAACCGGGACCGAAGAGACCCAGTACTTC.

The chain recombines TRBV3-1 with TRBJ2-2; a possible D gene is TRBD2 (6 bases). Per germline, CDR1 LGHDT and CDR2 YNNKEL (reference sequence). CDR3 size: 14 residues. Trimming took off 4 bases at V and 2 bases at J, with 8 bases between the two ends. The CDR3 coding sequence is TGTGCCAGCAGCCCCGGGGGAAACACCGGGGAGCTGTTTTTT. It codes for CASSPGGNTGELFF.

The chain is built from TRBV7-2 and TRBJ2-5; D is uncertain. V was shortened by 2 bases and J by 1 base, with 11 bases between the two germline ends. The length of the CDR3 is 15 residues. CDR1 SGHTA and CDR2 FQGNSA come from the germline V gene. The CDR3 DNA is TGTGCCAGCAGCTTACGCCCGGGCGCCCAAGAGACCCAGTACTTC. It is translated as CASSLRPGAQETQYF.

V usage is TRBV15 and J usage is TRBJ1-6; D is unresolved. The CDR3 is 12 amino acids. In germline, CDR1 is LNHNV, CDR2 YYDKDF (reference sequence). V lost 5 bases and J 8 bases, leaving 7 bases between the germline ends. The CDR3 DNA reads as TGTGCCACCAGCGCCCAGGATTCACCCCTCCACTTT. Protein sequence: CATSAQDSPLHF.

On this clonotype: A much bigger clone sits one base away, suggesting this may be a read error. The V and J genes are TRBV20-1 and TRBJ1-1; tentative D call: TRBD1 (6 bases). There are 12 residues in the CDR3. The V gene lost 3 bases and the J gene lost 11 bases, with 16 bases spanning the gap. Germline CDR1 is DFQATT and CDR2 is SNEGSKA (reference sequence). This CDR3 is CSARAGHGGAFF. The CDR3 bases are TGCAGTGCTAGGGCGGGACATGGTGGCGCTTTCTTT.

The chain links TRBV10-2 to TRBJ2-1; D gene uncertain. Looked up from germline, CDR1 is WSHSY and CDR2 is SAAADI. There are 12 residues in the CDR3. The germline V and J ends were trimmed by 3 bases and 8 bases, with 8 bases remaining between them. The CDR3 here is CASSEDLYEQFF. The CDR3 coding sequence is TGCGCCAGCAGTGAAGATCTCTATGAGCAGTTCTTC.

This clonotype was observed many times. The chain carries TRBV11-2 and TRBJ2-2; possibly TRBD1 for D (5 bases). Germline lookup yields CDR1 SGHAT and CDR2 FQNNGV. The V and J ends lost 6 bases and 7 bases respectively, with 21 bases between them. The length of the CDR3 is 16 residues. DNA of the CDR3: TGTGCCAGCAGACCAGGGAAGGGGCGCATGGACGGGGAGCTGTTTTTT. This encodes CASRPGKGRMDGELFF.

The rearrangement joins TRBV20-1 to TRBJ2-7; no clear D gene. The CDR3 runs 13 residues. Trimming took off 6 bases at V and 4 bases at J, with 16 bases between the two ends. Germline V gene data show CDR1 as DFQATT and CDR2 as SNEGSKA (reference sequence). The DNA for the CDR3 is TGCAGTGCAAAGACGGGTCTGGCGTACGAGCAGTACTTC. Its protein product is CSAKTGLAYEQYF.

This clonotype showed up many times. The V gene is TRBV20-1, the J gene TRBJ2-1; D might be TRBD1 or TRBD2, each matching 5 bases. Trimming removed 8 bases from V and 7 bases from J, with 27 bases in between. Germline lookup yields CDR1 DFQATT and CDR2 SNEGSKA (reference sequence). This CDR3 is built from 16 residues. This chain's CDR3 is CSTSAWTHGALNEQFF. The DNA of the CDR3 is TGCAGTACCTCCGCCTGGACCCACGGGGCGTTAAATGAGCAGTTCTTC.

This clonotype was picked up a small number of times. This could be a read error, since a much larger clone is one nucleotide away. Given the absence of the conserved phenylalanine or tryptophan at the CDR3 end, a read error is likely. The V call is TRBV20-1, the J call TRBJ1-1; D remains ambiguous. The CDR3 covers 12 residues. With 2 bases removed from V and 6 bases from J, the gap between germline ends came to 10 bases. CDR1 and CDR2 (germline): DFQATT, SNEGSKA (reference sequence). CDR3 sequence reads: CSARLYGAEAFL. In DNA form, the CDR3 reads TGCAGTGCTAGATTATATGGGGCTGAAGCTTTCCTT.

At least ten counts were recorded for this clonotype. The rearrangement uses TRBV20-1 and TRBJ1-2; TRBD1 might be the D (6 bases). The CDR3 has 14 amino acids. Looked up from germline, CDR1 is DFQATT and CDR2 is SNEGSKA (reference sequence). Trimming removed 1 base at V and 5 bases at J, with 14 bases between. CDR3 protein: CSARAAGVRYGYTF. CDR3 in DNA: TGCAGTGCTAGAGCCGCAGGGGTACGGTATGGCTACACCTTC.

This clonotype was seen more than once but under ten times. The chain carries TRBV9 and TRBJ2-1, with D possibly TRBD1 on 5 matching bases. There are 16 residues in the CDR3. From germline, CDR1 is SGDLS and CDR2 YYNGEE. Trimming cost V 0 bases and J 9 bases, with 19 bases left between them. This chain's CDR3 is CASSVATGAGNGEQFF. CDR3 coding DNA: TGTGCCAGCAGCGTAGCTACTGGGGCAGGGAATGGTGAGCAGTTCTTC.

This clonotype was observed at least ten times. The V and J genes are TRBV7-8 and TRBJ2-3; D is tentatively TRBD1 or TRBD2 (5 bases each). Germline assignment: CDR1 SGHVS and CDR2 FQNEAQ. V lost 4 bases and J 2 bases, leaving 16 bases between the germline ends. The CDR3 covers 16 residues. The CDR3 DNA reads TGTGCCAGCAGCTCCCGGGACGGAGCCGACACAGATACGCAGTATTTT. It yields the protein CASSSRDGADTDTQYF.

In this sample, this clonotype turned up a few times. This rearrangement joins TRBV13 to TRBJ2-7; 7 bases fit TRBD1. In germline, CDR1 is PRHDT, CDR2 FYEKMQ (reference sequence). The junction had 9 bases not matched to a gene; V was cut back by 5 bases and J by 5 bases. This CDR3 is built from 14 residues. The CDR3 DNA reads TGTGCCAGCAGCCCCCAGACAGGGCTCCACGAGCAGTACTTC. It translates to CASSPQTGLHEQYF.

This clonotype was recorded at least ten times. V gene TRBV5-6 combines with J gene TRBJ1-1, with D perhaps matching TRBD1 (6 bases). Between the trimmed V and J ends, which lost 4 bases and 1 base, there was a span of 8 bases. This CDR3 comprises 13 residues. Germline loops: CDR1 SGHDT, CDR2 YYEEEE. The CDR3 spells CASSGTPNTEAFF. The CDR3 DNA sequence: TGTGCCAGCAGCGGGACACCGAACACTGAAGCTTTCTTT.

This clonotype has at least ten counts. The chain links TRBV7-8 to TRBJ2-3; TRBD2 is a possible D gene (5 bases). V lost 2 bases, J lost 2 bases, and 11 bases lay in between. CDR3 length: 15 amino acids. Germline V gives CDR1 SGHVS, CDR2 FQNEAQ. CDR3 amino acids: CASSLLAGFTDTQYF. CDR3 nucleotide sequence: TGTGCCAGCAGCTTATTGGCGGGCTTCACAGATACGCAGTATTTT.

V is TRBV4-1 and J is TRBJ2-5; D possibly corresponds to TRBD2 (6 bases). The CDR3 is made up of 15 amino acids. Germline assignment: CDR1 MGHRA and CDR2 YSYEKL. V was shortened by 8 bases and J by 3 bases, with 19 bases between the two germline ends. Here the CDR3 reads CASGISGTLKETQYF. In DNA form, the CDR3 reads TGCGCCAGCGGAATCTCCGGGACTCTGAAAGAGACCCAGTACTTC.

There are many counts of this clonotype. This chain uses TRBV12-3 or TRBV12-4 with TRBJ2-3, with D perhaps TRBD2 (5 bases). Trimming removed 7 bases at V and 3 bases at J, with 14 bases between. The CDR3 extends over 14 amino acids. The DNA of the CDR3 is TGTGCCAGCAATCAAGCGGCGGCGACAGATACGCAGTATTTT. Its protein product is CASNQAAATDTQYF.

This clonotype was seen repeatedly, ten times or more. The chain links TRBV7-9 to TRBJ2-7; 7 bases agree with TRBD1. Germline V CDR1 and CDR2: SEHNR, FQNEAQ (reference sequence). This CDR3 spans 12 amino acids. V lost 6 bases and J lost 5; bases outside the gene matches: 4. CDR3 nucleotide sequence: TGTGCCAGCAGAATGACAGGGAACGAGCAGTACTTC. This translates into CASRMTGNEQYF.

This clonotype occurred many times. The chain couples TRBV6-1 to TRBJ1-2; TRBD1 aligns across 9 bases. This CDR3 spans 14 amino acids. Germline CDR1 and CDR2: MNHNS and SASEGT. After removal of 6 bases from V and 1 base from J, the junction contained 3 bases not matched to a gene. The CDR3 nucleotides are TGTGCCAGCAGAGGGACAGGGTATAACTATGGCTACACCTTC. It is translated as CASRGTGYNYGYTF.

This clonotype has a handful of counts. The CDR3 DNA reads TGCGCCAGCAGCTTGGAAGCAGGGCCAGTAGTGGGATCGCAGTATTTT. Translating gives CASSLEAGPVVGSQYF. This rearrangement joins TRBV5-1 to TRBJ2-3; the D gene is possibly TRBD1 (5 bases). The CDR3 sequence is 16 residues long. V lost 0 bases, J lost 10 bases, and 21 bases lay in between. Germline lookup yields CDR1 SGHRS and CDR2 YFSETQ.

This clonotype was seen a single time. The genes are TRBV15 and TRBJ2-1; the match to TRBD2 covers 12 bases. Per germline, CDR1 LNHNV and CDR2 YYDKDF (reference sequence). Germline trimming cut 5 bases from V and 7 bases from J; bases unmatched to any gene: 6. The CDR3 sequence is 15 residues long. CDR3 in DNA: TGTGCCACCAGCCCTGGACTAGCGGGGATGAATGAGCAGTTCTTC. This encodes CATSPGLAGMNEQFF.

In this sample, this clonotype turned up many times. The chain couples TRBV12-3 or TRBV12-4 to TRBJ2-1, with 11 nucleotides matching TRBD1. Losses at the gene ends were 3 bases for V and 3 bases for J; bases not matched to a gene: 4. CDR3 length: 16 amino acids. This CDR3 is CASSLDRGQSYNEQFF. CDR3 in DNA: TGTGCCAGCAGTTTGGACAGGGGGCAAAGCTACAATGAGCAGTTCTTC.

This chain uses TRBV7-9 with TRBJ1-5; D remains ambiguous. Germline V gene sequence: CDR1 SEHNR, CDR2 FQNEAQ (reference sequence). The CDR3 is 15 amino acids. The germline V and J ends were trimmed by 1 base and 6 bases, with 13 bases remaining between them. DNA of the CDR3: TGTGCCAGCAGCTTAGGGGCCCCAGACACTCAGCCCCAGCATTTT. This sequence encodes CASSLGAPDTQPQHF.